The 9 T cell receptor beta chains below come from one sample, sequenced in a study of blood T cell repertoires in COVID-19 (dated by TCRdb to about 2020). The library was obtained by the immunoSEQ multiplex PCR assay. Entries here come from immuneACCESS through TCRdb and include only in-frame sequences with V and J called. Some clones fail to appear in such tables; in the studies checked, an unresolved V gene covers under half of the shortfall, and the cause of the remainder is unknown. Across this sample there are roughly 250,000 clones, with approximately 79% seen only once. 4% to 4.5% of the sample is held by the ten biggest clonotypes. Sequencing input: peripheral blood. The receptors originated from a woman in her 40s with active or convalescent COVID-19.

The genes are TRBV19 and TRBJ1-2; TRBD1 matches 10 bases. V gave up 6 bases and J gave up 3 bases; unmatched junction bases: 10. This CDR3 has 16 amino acids. CDR1 is LNHDA and CDR2 is SQIVND in the germline V gene (reference sequence). The DNA of the CDR3 is TGTGCCAGTAGGGAGGCCCGGGACAGGGGCGACTATGGCTACACCTTC. Translation: CASREARDRGDYGYTF.

The chain joins TRBV15 to TRBJ2-7; 11 bases agree with TRBD1. The V segment lost 8 bases and the J segment 5 bases; nucleotides outside the gene matches: 5. The CDR3 extends over 13 amino acids. The V gene's germline CDR1 is LNHNV and CDR2 YYDKDF (reference sequence). The CDR3 is CATFRTGGNEQYF. CDR3 nucleotides: TGTGCCACCTTCCGGACAGGGGGCAACGAGCAGTACTTC.

V and J are TRBV30 and TRBJ1-1; D is unresolved. The CDR3 is 13 amino acids. Trimming pared 4 bases from V and 3 bases from J, leaving 12 bases between. Germline V gene data show CDR1 as GTSNPN and CDR2 as SVGIG (reference sequence). DNA of the CDR3: TGTGCCTGGAACAAAAACGTGGACACTGAAGCTTTCTTT. Its protein product is CAWNKNVDTEAFF.

This sequence joins TRBV5-1 and TRBJ2-5, with D possibly being TRBD2 (6 bases). The ends were cut back, 3 bases at V and 4 bases at J, with 13 bases in the middle. The CDR3 loop spans 14 amino acids. Looked up from germline, CDR1 is SGHRS and CDR2 is YFSETQ. This chain's CDR3 is CASSYGGPRETQYF. The DNA of the CDR3 is TGCGCCAGCAGCTATGGAGGGCCTCGAGAGACCCAGTACTTC.

V and J are TRBV7-9 and TRBJ1-5, with no clear D. The CDR3 is 15 residues long. Germline lookup yields CDR1 SEHNR and CDR2 FQNEAQ (reference sequence). With 5 bases removed from V and 5 bases from J, the gap between germline ends came to 16 bases. The CDR3 is CASSPDGKPHQPQHF. CDR3 nucleotide sequence: TGTGCCAGCAGCCCCGACGGGAAGCCCCATCAGCCCCAGCATTTT.

This clone has a single count. V and J are TRBV9 and TRBJ2-2; D may be TRBD1 (5 bases). This CDR3 comprises 14 residues. Germline V gives CDR1 SGDLS, CDR2 YYNGEE. With 3 bases removed from V and 3 bases from J, the gap between germline ends came to 9 bases. CDR3 DNA: TGTGCCAGCAGCGCAGAAGGGGACACCGGGGAGCTGTTTTTT. This codes for CASSAEGDTGELFF.

The chain recombines TRBV18 with TRBJ2-5; no definite D call. The ends were cut back, 0 bases at V and 5 bases at J, with 7 bases in the middle. CDR1 and CDR2 from the germline V gene are KGHSH and LQKENI. This CDR3 region has 13 residues. CDR3 amino acids: CASSPPSVETQYF. The CDR3 DNA reads TGTGCCAGCTCACCACCCTCGGTGGAGACCCAGTACTTC.

The table lists this clone with a count of one. The sample contains more than one DNA sequence encoding this CDR3. J is TRBJ1-2 and V is TRBV5-1, with a possible D match to TRBD1 (5 bases). Trimming took 0 bases from V and 5 from J, leaving 8 bases between them. The CDR3 contains 13 residues. Looked up from germline, CDR1 is SGHRS and CDR2 is YFSETQ. The CDR3, as DNA: TGCGCCAGCAGCTTGGGTTCAGGGTATGGCTACACCTTC. Translating gives CASSLGSGYGYTF. Full variable domain (outside the CDR3, taken from reference TRBV5-1 and TRBJ1-2): KAGVTQTPRYLIKTRGQQVTLSCSPISGHRSVSWYQQTPGQGLQFLFEYFSETQRNKGNFPGRFSGRQFSNSRSEMNVSTLELGDSALYLCASSLGSGYGYTFGSGTRLTVV.

The V call is TRBV27, the J call TRBJ2-1, with 7 bases aligning to TRBD2. Germline lookup yields CDR1 MNHEY and CDR2 SMNVEV (reference sequence). The CDR3 contains 15 residues. The V segment lost 3 bases and the J segment 5 bases; nucleotides outside the gene matches: 7. In DNA form, the CDR3 reads TGTGCCAGCAGTTTCTCAGGACTAGAAGACAATGAGCAGTTCTTC. Translating gives CASSFSGLEDNEQFF.